Sequencing of this T cell receptor (beta chain) was carried out in a study of blood T cell repertoires in COVID-19. Germline CDR1 KGHDR, CDR2 SFDVKD. CDR3 size: 16 residues. After removal of 0 bases from V and 1 base from J, the junction contained 2 bases not matched to a gene. Profiling relied on immunoSEQ multiplex PCR, and the TCRdb table lists in-frame clones only, not all of them. The repertoire holds 170,000 or so clones, with roughly 86% as singletons. This receptor was identified in a man aged 45-65 years with active or convalescent COVID-19. This chain links TRBV24-1 with TRBJ2-1, with 7 bases matching TRBD1. Sequenced sample: peripheral blood. CDR3 amino acids: CATSDLDRASYNEQFF. CDR3 nucleotide sequence: TGTGCCACCAGTGATTTGGACAGGGCATCCTACAATGAGCAGTTCTTC.